This TCR beta chain was recorded in a study of human T cells and chemical hapten exposure. TCRdb reprocessed the RACE reads via MiXCR and lists one record per CDR3 protein. The sample lists about 42,000 distinct CDR3 sequences, 8.5% to 10% occurring once. The time point was: patch test 2, 6 weeks after DPC sensitization. Treatment given: therapeutic diphenylcyclopropenone sensitization with weekly scalp DPC. From whole blood left unfractionated, total RNA was extracted. Germline V lookup: CDR1 MNHNS, CDR2 SASEGT. With 7 bases clipped from V and 0 bases from J, the junction kept 8 bases outside the gene matches. The CDR3 runs to 15 residues. This clonotype was seen a handful of times.

The receptor comes from a woman in her thirties with alopecia areata. Some clones in this sample may be carry-over from other donors' samples. The sample in question was whole blood, obtained in connection with sensitization to the hapten diphenylcyclopropenone (DPC). The gene calls are TRBV6-1 and TRBJ2-7, with 8 bases lining up with TRBD2. CDR3 loop: CASKRDSGASYEQYF. The CDR3 nucleotides read TGTGCCAGCAAGAGGGATAGCGGGGCCTCCTACGAGCAGTACTTC.